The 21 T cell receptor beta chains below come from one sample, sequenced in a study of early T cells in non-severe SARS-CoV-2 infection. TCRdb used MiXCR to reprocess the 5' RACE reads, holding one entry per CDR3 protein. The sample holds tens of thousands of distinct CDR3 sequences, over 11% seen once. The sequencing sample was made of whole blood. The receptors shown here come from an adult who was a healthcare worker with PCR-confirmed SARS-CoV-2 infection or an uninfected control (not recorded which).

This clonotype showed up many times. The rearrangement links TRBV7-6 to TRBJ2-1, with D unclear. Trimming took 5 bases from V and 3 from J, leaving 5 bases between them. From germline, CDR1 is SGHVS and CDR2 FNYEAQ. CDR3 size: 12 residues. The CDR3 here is CASSGNYNEQFF. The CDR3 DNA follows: TGTGCCAGCAGCGGCAACTACAATGAGCAGTTCTTC.

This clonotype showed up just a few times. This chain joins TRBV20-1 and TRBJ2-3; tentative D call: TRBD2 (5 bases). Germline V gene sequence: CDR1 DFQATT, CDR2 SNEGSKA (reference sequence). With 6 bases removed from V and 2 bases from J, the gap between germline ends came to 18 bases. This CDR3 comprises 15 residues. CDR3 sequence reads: CSALTERLYTDTQYF. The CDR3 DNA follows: TGCAGTGCCCTCACGGAGCGGCTATACACAGATACGCAGTATTTT.

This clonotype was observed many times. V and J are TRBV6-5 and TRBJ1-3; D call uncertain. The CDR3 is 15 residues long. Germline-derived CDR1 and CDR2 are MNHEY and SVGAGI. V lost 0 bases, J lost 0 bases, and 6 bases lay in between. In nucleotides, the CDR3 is TGTGCCAGCAGTTACTCGGAAGCCTCTGGAAACACCATATATTTT. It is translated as CASSYSEASGNTIYF.

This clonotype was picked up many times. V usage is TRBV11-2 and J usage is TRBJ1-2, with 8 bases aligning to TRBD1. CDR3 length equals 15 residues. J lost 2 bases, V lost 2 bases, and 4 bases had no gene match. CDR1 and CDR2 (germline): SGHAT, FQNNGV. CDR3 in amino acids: CASSLTRTGNYGYTF. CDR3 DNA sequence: TGTGCCAGCAGCTTAACCCGGACAGGGAACTATGGCTACACCTTC.

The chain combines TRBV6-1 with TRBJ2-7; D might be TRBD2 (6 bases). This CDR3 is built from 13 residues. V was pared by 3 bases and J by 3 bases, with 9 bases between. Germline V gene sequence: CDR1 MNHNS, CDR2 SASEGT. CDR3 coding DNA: TGTGCCAGCAGTGATAGGCGGGGCTACGAGCAGTACTTC. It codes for CASSDRRGYEQYF.

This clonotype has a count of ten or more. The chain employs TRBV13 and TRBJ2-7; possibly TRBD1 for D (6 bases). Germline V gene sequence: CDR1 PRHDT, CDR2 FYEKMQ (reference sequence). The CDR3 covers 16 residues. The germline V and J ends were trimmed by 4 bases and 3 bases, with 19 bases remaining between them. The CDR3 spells CASSSPARDTHYEQYF. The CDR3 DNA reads TGTGCCAGCAGCTCCCCAGCCCGGGACACACACTACGAGCAGTACTTC.

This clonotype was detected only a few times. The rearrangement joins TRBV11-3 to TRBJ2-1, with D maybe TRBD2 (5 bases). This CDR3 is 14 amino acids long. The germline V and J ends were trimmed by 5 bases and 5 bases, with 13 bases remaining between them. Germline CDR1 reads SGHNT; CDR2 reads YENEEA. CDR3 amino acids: CASSVYGNNNEQFF. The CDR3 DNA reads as TGTGCCAGCAGCGTGTACGGGAATAACAATGAGCAGTTCTTC.

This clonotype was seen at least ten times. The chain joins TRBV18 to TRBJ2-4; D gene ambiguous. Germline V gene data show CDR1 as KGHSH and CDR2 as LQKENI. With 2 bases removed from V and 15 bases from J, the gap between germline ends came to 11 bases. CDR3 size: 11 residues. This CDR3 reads CASSPEREVYF. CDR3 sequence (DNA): TGTGCCAGCTCACCAGAAAGGGAAGTGTACTTC.

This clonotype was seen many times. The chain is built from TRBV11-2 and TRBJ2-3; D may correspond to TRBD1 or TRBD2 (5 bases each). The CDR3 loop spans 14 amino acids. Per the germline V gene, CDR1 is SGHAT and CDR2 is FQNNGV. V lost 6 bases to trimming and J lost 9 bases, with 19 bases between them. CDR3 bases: TGTGCCAGCAGGTCGCCTTCCGGGGCCCTCACGCAGTATTTT. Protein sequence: CASRSPSGALTQYF.

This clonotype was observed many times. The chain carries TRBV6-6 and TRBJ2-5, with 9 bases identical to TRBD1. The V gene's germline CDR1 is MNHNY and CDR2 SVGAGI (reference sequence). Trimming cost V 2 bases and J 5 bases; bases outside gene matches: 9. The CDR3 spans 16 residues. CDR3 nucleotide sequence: TGTGCCAGCAGTTACCGTACAGGGGGCGAGATTGAGACCCAGTACTTC. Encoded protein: CASSYRTGGEIETQYF.

CDR3 coding DNA: TGTGCCAGCAGGGGGGGTCAGGGAAGAATTGATAGCTCCTACAATGAGCAGTTCTTC. Translated: CASRGGQGRIDSSYNEQFF. The J gene is TRBJ2-1, the V gene TRBV12-3 or TRBV12-4; D perhaps matches TRBD2 (6 bases). Trimming removed 6 bases from V and 0 bases from J, with 24 bases in between. This CDR3 is built from 19 residues.

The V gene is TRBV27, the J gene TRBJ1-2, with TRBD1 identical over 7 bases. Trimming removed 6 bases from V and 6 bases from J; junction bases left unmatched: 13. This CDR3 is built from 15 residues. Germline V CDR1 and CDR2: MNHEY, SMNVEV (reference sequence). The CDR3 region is CASRQQGKRDNGYTF. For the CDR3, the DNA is TGTGCCAGCAGACAACAGGGGAAAAGGGATAATGGCTACACCTTC.

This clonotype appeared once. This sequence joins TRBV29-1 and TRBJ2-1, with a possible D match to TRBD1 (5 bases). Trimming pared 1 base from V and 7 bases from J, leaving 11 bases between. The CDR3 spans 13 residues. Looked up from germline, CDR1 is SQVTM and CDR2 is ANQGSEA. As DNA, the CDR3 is TGCAGCGTTGAAGTTTCGACAGCGAATGAGCAGTTCTTC. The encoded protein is CSVEVSTANEQFF.

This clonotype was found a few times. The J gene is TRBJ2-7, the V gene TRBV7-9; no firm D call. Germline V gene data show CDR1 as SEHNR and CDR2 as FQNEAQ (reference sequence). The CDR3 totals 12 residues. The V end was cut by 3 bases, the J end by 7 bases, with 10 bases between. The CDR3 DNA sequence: TGTGCCAGCAGCTTCGAATCTGAGGAGCAGTACTTC. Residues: CASSFESEEQYF.

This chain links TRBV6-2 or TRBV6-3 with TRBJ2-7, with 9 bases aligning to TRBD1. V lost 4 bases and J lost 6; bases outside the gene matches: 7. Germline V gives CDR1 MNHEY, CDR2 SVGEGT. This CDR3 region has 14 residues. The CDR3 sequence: CASSFRDRVAEQYF. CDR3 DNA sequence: TGTGCCAGCAGTTTCCGGGACAGGGTAGCCGAGCAGTACTTC.

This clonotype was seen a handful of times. In DNA form, the CDR3 reads TGTGCCAGCAGTGAAAACAAGTTCACCGGGGAGCTGTTTTTT. Amino acids: CASSENKFTGELFF. The rearrangement uses TRBV6-4 and TRBJ2-2; D unclear. Germline CDR1 and CDR2: MRHNA and SNTAGT. The CDR3 spans 14 residues. Trimming shortened V by 3 bases and J by 4 bases, and 9 bases separated the two germline ends.

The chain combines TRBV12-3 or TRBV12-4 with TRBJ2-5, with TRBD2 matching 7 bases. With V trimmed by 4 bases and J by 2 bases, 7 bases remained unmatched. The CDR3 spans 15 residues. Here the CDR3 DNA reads TGTGCCAGCAGTTACCCGGGGAGGGGTCAAGAGACCCAGTACTTC. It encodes CASSYPGRGQETQYF.

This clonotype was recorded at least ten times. CDR3 in DNA: TGCGCCAGCAGCTTAAGGGAGGGGATTAGCGGGAGGGCCAGGGAGACCCAGTACTTC. It codes for CASSLREGISGRARETQYF. The V and J genes are TRBV4-1 and TRBJ2-5, with TRBD2 matching 11 bases. This CDR3 has 19 residues. V lost 5 bases and J lost 5; bases outside the gene matches: 19. The V gene's germline CDR1 is MGHRA and CDR2 YSYEKL.

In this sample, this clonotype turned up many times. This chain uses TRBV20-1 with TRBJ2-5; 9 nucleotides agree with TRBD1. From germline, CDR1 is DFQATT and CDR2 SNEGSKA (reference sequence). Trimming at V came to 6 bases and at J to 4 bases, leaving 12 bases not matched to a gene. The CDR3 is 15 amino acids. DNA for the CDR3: TGCAGTGCACAGGGGGCAACGGTTTTTACAGAGACCCAGTACTTC. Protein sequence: CSAQGATVFTETQYF.

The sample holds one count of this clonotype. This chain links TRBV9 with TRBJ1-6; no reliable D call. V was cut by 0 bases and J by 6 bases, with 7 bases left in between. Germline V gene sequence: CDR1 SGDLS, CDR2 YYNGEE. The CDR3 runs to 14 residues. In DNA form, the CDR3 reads TGTGCCAGCAGCGTAGGGGCAGTTAATTCACCCCTCCACTTT. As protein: CASSVGAVNSPLHF.

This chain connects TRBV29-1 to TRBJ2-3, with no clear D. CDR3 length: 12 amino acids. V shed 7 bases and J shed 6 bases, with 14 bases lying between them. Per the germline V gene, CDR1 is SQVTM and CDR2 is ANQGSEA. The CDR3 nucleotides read TGCAGCGGCTCTGGCGTTGCGGATACGCAGTATTTT. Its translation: CSGSGVADTQYF.